A selection of T cell receptor beta chains follows, all from one sample in a study of cytomegalovirus exposure and HLA in healthy donors. TCRdb's copy holds only in-frame clones and misses some; the assay was immunoSEQ multiplex PCR. Of about 100,000 clones in the sample, approximately 70% are singletons; the top ten hold roughly 11%. Sequencing input: PBMCs. The receptor source for this set is a man aged 40-55 years in good health and CMV-seropositive. Each CDR3 is given with its conserved first and last residue. The D gene is left open where the match is weak. Not all rows give a size; the values are once, few, many and, for expanded clones, a class.

>TRBV6-5|TRBJ2-1|few|TRBD2|16
TGTGCCAGCAGTTACAGGACTAGCGGGACAAAGAATGAGCAGTTCTTC
CASSYRTSGTKNEQFF
>TRBV6-5|TRBJ2-1|NA|TRBD1|15
TGTGCCAGCAGCCCTGACAGGGTCACCTACAATGAGCAGTTCTTC
CASSPDRVTYNEQFF
>TRBV4-3|TRBJ2-2|few|NA|14
TGCGCCAGCAGCCTAGGACAGTTCACCGGGGAGCTGTTTTTT
CASSLGQFTGELFF
>TRBV18|TRBJ2-1|NA|NA|12
TGTGCCAGCTCGTTTTCCCCCGATGAGCAGTTCTTC
CASSFSPDEQFF
>TRBV5-1|TRBJ1-1|NA|NA|12
TGCGCCAGCAGGGACACCTACACTGAAGCTTTCTTT
CASRDTYTEAFF
>TRBV4-1|TRBJ2-4|once|TRBD2|19
TGCGCCAGCAGCCAAGACCGCACGATAGCGGGAGGGCGGGGGGACATTCAGTACTTC
CASSQDRTIAGGRGDIQYF
>TRBV19|TRBJ1-1|NA|NA|14
TGTGCCAGTAGTAATCAGGGAATGAACACTGAAGCTTTCTTT
CASSNQGMNTEAFF
>TRBV21-1|TRBJ2-7|once|NA|17
TGTGCCAGCAGCAAATTTTTACTAGCGGGGTACTCCTACGAGCAGTACTTC
CASSKFLLAGYSYEQYF
>TRBV5-1|TRBJ2-1|NA|TRBD1|14
TGCGCCAGCAGCTTGAGTCAGGGGGTTAATGAGCAGTTCTTC
CASSLSQGVNEQFF
>TRBV28|TRBJ1-1|NA|TRBD1|15
TGTGCCAGCAGTTTACCCCGACAGGGCCTGCGTGAAGCTTTCTTT
CASSLPRQGLREAFF
>TRBV6-5|TRBJ2-7|NA|NA|14
TGTGCCAGCAGTTCCCGGGACATCTCCTACGAGCAGTACTTC
CASSSRDISYEQYF
>TRBV6-4|TRBJ2-3|NA|TRBD1|13
TGTGCCAGCAGCGGACAGGGAGGAGATACGCAGTATTTT
CASSGQGGDTQYF
>TRBV27|TRBJ2-6|NA|TRBD1|16
TGTGCCGGCACCCGGGGACAGGACCCTGGGGCCAACGTCCTGACTTTC
CAGTRGQDPGANVLTF
>TRBV27|TRBJ2-2|few|TRBD2|15
TGTGCCAGCAGTTTGAGCGGGAGTAACACCGGGGAGCTGTTTTTT
CASSLSGSNTGELFF
>TRBV19|TRBJ1-5|NA|TRBD1|14
TGTGCCAGTAGTACCACAGGGGCCAATCAGCCCCAGCATTTT
CASSTTGANQPQHF
>TRBV2|TRBJ2-5|NA|TRBD2|15
TGTGCCAGCAGTTCCAGCCTCGCGGGAGGCGAGACCCAGTACTTC
CASSSSLAGGETQYF
>TRBV19|TRBJ2-3|NA|TRBD2|16
TGTGCCAGTAGCTGGACTAGCGGGAGGGCCCCAGATACGCAGTATTTT
CASSWTSGRAPDTQYF
>TRBV5-8|TRBJ2-1|NA|TRBD2|18
TGTGCCAGCAGCTCACCCGGGGCACTAGCGGTGACCTACAATGAGCAGTTCTTC
CASSSPGALAVTYNEQFF
>TRBV28|TRBJ2-2|NA|NA|15
TGTGCCAGCAGTTTAGTCACGGGGGTCGGCGGGGAGCTGTTTTTT
CASSLVTGVGGELFF
>TRBV2|TRBJ2-7|few|NA|15
TGTGCCAGCAGTGAGCAGGGGGGAAACTCCTACGAGCAGTACTTC
CASSEQGGNSYEQYF
>TRBV28|TRBJ2-7|NA|NA|14
TGTGCCAGCAGACAAGGGACACCTACCTACGAGCAGTACTTC
CASRQGTPTYEQYF
>TRBV5-1|TRBJ2-1|NA|NA|16
TGCGCCAGCAGCTTGTACCCGGGAGACTTGTACAATGAGCAGTTCTTC
CASSLYPGDLYNEQFF
>TRBV5-1|TRBJ2-3|NA|NA|14
TGCGCCAGCAGCTTCTACCGCCCCGCAGATACGCAGTATTTT
CASSFYRPADTQYF
>TRBV28|TRBJ2-3|NA|NA|14
TGTGCCAGCAGTCAACTAGATCTTTCGGATACGCAGTATTTT
CASSQLDLSDTQYF
>TRBV10-3|TRBJ1-3|NA|TRBD1|14
TGTGCCACAGGGACAGGGATCTCTGGAAACACCATATATTTT
CATGTGISGNTIYF
>TRBV6-1|TRBJ2-2|NA|TRBD2|16
TGTGCCAGCAGTGAAACTAGCGGGACTTTCACCGGGGAGCTGTTTTTT
CASSETSGTFTGELFF
>TRBV9|TRBJ2-7|NA|TRBD2|15
TGTGCCAGCAGCGTCTCTAGCGGGAGCTCCTACGAGCAGTACTTC
CASSVSSGSSYEQYF
>TRBV9|TRBJ1-3|NA|TRBD1|15
TGTGCCAGCAGCGCCAGACAGGGCTCTGGAAACACCATATATTTT
CASSARQGSGNTIYF
>TRBV6-5|TRBJ1-1|NA|NA|13
TGTGCCAGCAGCCTGGGACAGAACACTGAAGCTTTCTTT
CASSLGQNTEAFF
>TRBV4-2|TRBJ2-5|NA|TRBD2|15
TGTGCCAGCAGCCAAGATTACCTAGCGGGGCAGACCCAGTACTTC
CASSQDYLAGQTQYF
>TRBV28|TRBJ1-2|NA|NA|16
TGTGCCAGCAGTTTCTCCGGACAGACCCAATTGTATGGCTACACCTTC
CASSFSGQTQLYGYTF
>TRBV4-2|TRBJ2-2|few|TRBD1|16
TGTGCCAGCAGCCTCGACAGGGGGCGTGGGTCCGGGGAGCTGTTTTTT
CASSLDRGRGSGELFF
>TRBV4-2|TRBJ1-3|once|NA|16
TGTGCCAGCAGCCAAGATCGGGGTAGCTCTGGAAACACCATATATTTT
CASSQDRGSSGNTIYF
>TRBV2|TRBJ2-1|NA|NA|13
TGTGCCAGCCTGAGGCGGGGAAACAATGAGCAGTTCTTC
CASLRRGNNEQFF
>TRBV4-2|TRBJ1-4|NA|NA|15
TGTGCCAGCAGCCAAGATACGCGGGGAGGTGAAAAACTGTTTTTT
CASSQDTRGGEKLFF
>TRBV29-1|TRBJ2-2|NA|TRBD2|15
TGCAGCGTTCGACTAGCGGAGACGAACACTGGGGAGCTGTTTTTT
CSVRLAETNTGELFF
>TRBV6-1|TRBJ1-4|NA|TRBD1|15
TGTGCCAGCAGTGAAAGGGGACAGATTAATGAAAAACTGTTTTTT
CASSERGQINEKLFF
>TRBV11-2|TRBJ1-2|NA|NA|11
TGTGCCAGCAGCTCCGACTATGGCTACACCTTC
CASSSDYGYTF
>TRBV7-3|TRBJ2-7|NA|NA|16
TGTGCCAGCAGCCTCACGACGGGAGAGATTCCCAACGAGCAGTACTTC
CASSLTTGEIPNEQYF
>TRBV6-5|TRBJ2-3|NA|TRBD1|16
TGTGCCAGCAGTTACTCACCGGGACAGGGGACAGATACGCAGTATTTT
CASSYSPGQGTDTQYF
>TRBV6-5|TRBJ1-2|NA|NA|14
TGTGCCAGCGGGACTGACCGAGAAAACTATGGCTACACCTTC
CASGTDRENYGYTF
>TRBV14|TRBJ2-1|NA|TRBD2|16
TGTGCCAGCAGCCTTTCGGGACTAGCGGGAGGAACGAAGCAGTTCTTC
CASSLSGLAGGTKQFF
>TRBV29-1|TRBJ1-4|NA|TRBD1|13
TGCAGCGTTCTGGACAGGGGAACTGAAAAACTGTTTTTT
CSVLDRGTEKLFF
>TRBV5-5|TRBJ1-5|NA|TRBD1|18
TGTGCCAGCAGCGCCGGGACAGGGGGCCCATTTAGCAATCAGCCCCAGCATTTT
CASSAGTGGPFSNQPQHF
>TRBV6-1|TRBJ1-3|few|NA|13
TGTGCCAGCAGTGGTCCGGGGTGGAACACCATATATTTT
CASSGPGWNTIYF
>TRBV6-1|TRBJ1-5|NA|NA|14
TGTGCCAGCAGAGCTATTAACAGCAATCAGCCCCAGCATTTT
CASRAINSNQPQHF
>TRBV7-9|TRBJ1-2|NA|NA|14
TGTGCCAGCACCCCAATAGGGAGCAACTATGGCTACACCTTC
CASTPIGSNYGYTF
>TRBV11-2|TRBJ2-1|NA|TRBD2|18
TGTGCCAGCAGCTTAGTAGTGCAGCTAGCGGGTCCGTACAATGAGCAGTTCTTC
CASSLVVQLAGPYNEQFF
>TRBV4-1|TRBJ2-3|NA|NA|15
TGCGCCAGCAGCCAAGAAACAACGATTCCAGATACGCAGTATTTT
CASSQETTIPDTQYF
>TRBV7-3|TRBJ2-2|NA|TRBD2|12
TGTGCCAGCAGCTCGAGTAGCGGGACGGTGTTTTTT
CASSSSSGTVFF
>TRBV29-1|TRBJ2-5|NA|TRBD1|14
TGCAGCGTTGTGGGGGCAGGGGGTGGAGAGACCCAGTACTTC
CSVVGAGGGETQYF
>TRBV5-4|TRBJ2-2|few|NA|13
TGTGCCAGCAGTGAGGGAATCACCGGGGAGCTGTTTTTT
CASSEGITGELFF
>TRBV6-6|TRBJ1-3|NA|NA|14
TGTGCCAGCAGTTCGGGACAAACTGGAAACACCATATATTTT
CASSSGQTGNTIYF